This entry concerns a single T cell receptor (beta chain). These data are taken from a study of blood T cell repertoires in COVID-19. The repertoire was sequenced with immunoSEQ multiplex PCR; TCRdb's copy has only in-frame clones and lacks some. The sample contains 400,000 to 450,000 clones, 88% of which appear only once. V dropped 3 bases and J dropped 0 bases, with 9 bases sitting between them. Germline V gene data show CDR1 as LNHDA and CDR2 as SQIVND (reference sequence). The CDR3 runs to 15 residues. This receptor was identified in a woman aged 45-60 years with COVID-19, enrolled during active disease. The chain recombines TRBV19 with TRBJ1-3, with no clear D. What was sequenced was peripheral blood. The CDR3 bases are TGTGCCAGTAGTATGAGCCCGAGCTCTGGAAACACCATATATTTT. It yields the protein CASSMSPSSGNTIYF.